This TCR beta chain was identified during a study of control samples from healthy donors and cancer patients. This clone has only a few counts. The V gene end was trimmed by 4 bases and the J gene end by 0 bases; junction bases not matched to a gene: 8. CDR3 size: 16 residues. Germline V gives CDR1 SGHNT, CDR2 YENEEA. Sequenced by immunoSEQ multiplex PCR; TCRdb stores in-frame clones only, minus some. The sample lists 130,000 or so clones, about 83% seen once, with around an eighth in the top ten. The source is a man aged 25 to 45 in good health. V is TRBV11-3 and J is TRBJ2-5; 7 bases agree with TRBD1. The sample consisted of blood. CDR3: CASSSRTGGNQETQYF. The CDR3 nucleotides are TGTGCCAGCAGCTCAAGGACAGGCGGTAACCAAGAGACCCAGTACTTC.